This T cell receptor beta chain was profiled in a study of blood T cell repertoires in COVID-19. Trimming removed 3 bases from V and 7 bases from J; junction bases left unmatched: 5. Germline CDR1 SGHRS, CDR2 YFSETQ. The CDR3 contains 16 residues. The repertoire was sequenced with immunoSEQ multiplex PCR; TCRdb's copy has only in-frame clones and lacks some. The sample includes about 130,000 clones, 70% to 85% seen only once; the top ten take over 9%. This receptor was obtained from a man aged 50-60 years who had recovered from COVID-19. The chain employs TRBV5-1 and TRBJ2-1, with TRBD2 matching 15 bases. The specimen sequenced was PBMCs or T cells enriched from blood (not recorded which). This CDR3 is CASSYGLAGGINEQFF. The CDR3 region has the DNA TGCGCCAGCAGCTATGGACTAGCGGGGGGGATAAATGAGCAGTTCTTC.